One sample yielded the 14 T cell receptor beta chains listed below, sequenced in a study of technical replicates of blood from a few donors. The method was immunoSEQ multiplex PCR; TCRdb's version includes in-frame clones alone and lacks a portion of them. The sample yields over 70,000 clones, approximately 96% seen once. The specimen sequenced was T cells isolated from PBMCs. The receptors originated from a human donor in good health.

The chain carries TRBV7-2 and TRBJ2-1; the match to TRBD2 covers 9 bases. CDR1 is SGHTA, CDR2 FQGNSA, per germline. CDR3 length: 14 amino acids. The J segment lost 7 bases and the V segment lost 2 bases, leaving 3 bases of the junction unmatched. The CDR3 is CASSLIAGANEQFF. Here the CDR3 DNA reads TGTGCCAGCAGCTTAATAGCGGGAGCAAATGAGCAGTTCTTC.

CDR3 loop: CASSLADSYNEQFF. In DNA form, the CDR3 reads TGTGCCAGCAGCTTAGCCGACAGCTACAATGAGCAGTTCTTC. This sequence joins TRBV7-6 and TRBJ2-1, with TRBD1 as a possible D gene (5 bases). V was pared by 0 bases and J by 3 bases, with 6 bases between. Germline CDR1 reads SGHVS; CDR2 reads FNYEAQ. CDR3 length equals 14 residues.

This chain uses TRBV15 with TRBJ2-7, with a possible D match to TRBD1 (6 bases). The ends were cut back, 1 base at V and 3 bases at J, with 13 bases in the middle. The germline V gene encodes CDR1 LNHNV and CDR2 YYDKDF (reference sequence). The CDR3 length is 15 residues. The CDR3 coding sequence is TGTGCCACCAGCAGAGTAATGGGGGCGCACTACGAGCAGTACTTC. Residues: CATSRVMGAHYEQYF.

The chain combines TRBV30 with TRBJ1-1; D may be TRBD1 (5 bases). The CDR3 spans 14 residues. Germline loops: CDR1 GTSNPN, CDR2 SVGIG (reference sequence). V was cut by 3 bases and J by 6 bases, with 17 bases left in between. CDR3 region: CAWRPGQVGAEAFF. Here the CDR3 DNA reads TGTGCCTGGAGGCCTGGGCAGGTAGGGGCTGAAGCTTTCTTT.

The chain uses TRBV6-4 and TRBJ2-2, with TRBD1 matching 7 bases. V was pared by 0 bases and J by 5 bases, with 3 bases of the junction left unmatched. The germline CDR1 and CDR2 sequences are MRHNA and SNTAGT. The CDR3 runs 15 residues. This CDR3 reads CASSDSDRETGELFF. The DNA of the CDR3 is TGTGCCAGCAGTGACTCCGACAGGGAAACCGGGGAGCTGTTTTTT.

The rearrangement joins TRBV9 to TRBJ1-1; TRBD1 might be the D (6 bases). Germline V gene data show CDR1 as SGDLS and CDR2 as YYNGEE. With 3 bases removed from V and 0 bases from J, the gap between germline ends came to 9 bases. The CDR3 loop spans 14 amino acids. CDR3: CASSETGMNTEAFF. As DNA, the CDR3 is TGTGCCAGCAGCGAAACAGGGATGAACACTGAAGCTTTCTTT. Drawing the rest from reference TRBV9 and TRBJ1-1, the complete variable domain is DSGVTQTPKHLITATGQRVTLRCSPRSGDLSVYWYQQSLDQGLQFLIQYYNGEERAKGNILERFSAQQFPDLHSELNLSSLELGDSALYFCASSETGMNTEAFFGQGTRLTVV.

This clone came up a few times. The rearrangement uses TRBV5-1 and TRBJ2-4, with D possibly being TRBD1 (5 bases). V lost 4 bases, J lost 8 bases, and 22 bases lay in between. Germline V gene sequence: CDR1 SGHRS, CDR2 YFSETQ. This CDR3 comprises 16 residues. CDR3 in amino acids: CASSPDMDQGDYIQYF. The CDR3 DNA sequence: TGCGCCAGCAGCCCGGATATGGACCAAGGGGATTACATTCAGTACTTC.

The gene calls are TRBV7-9 and TRBJ1-2; no clear D. The CDR3 is made up of 14 amino acids. The ends were cut back, 3 bases at V and 5 bases at J, with 13 bases in the middle. Germline CDR1 is SEHNR and CDR2 is FQNEAQ (reference sequence). The CDR3 spells CASSFTSLEYGYTF. The CDR3 bases are TGTGCCAGCAGCTTTACTTCCTTGGAGTATGGCTACACCTTC. Filled out from reference TRBV7-9 and TRBJ1-2, the complete variable domain reads DTGVSQNPRHKITKRGQNVTFRCDPISEHNRLYWYRQTLGQGPEFLTYFQNEAQLEKSRLLSDRFSAERPKGSFSTLEIQRTEQGDSAMYLCASSFTSLEYGYTFGSGTRLTVV.

In DNA form, the CDR3 reads TGTGCCAGCAGTGAATGGGAGGGGTCGGAGACCCAGTACTTC. Protein product: CASSEWEGSETQYF. The J gene is TRBJ2-5, the V gene TRBV25-1; TRBD2 aligns across 7 bases. There are 14 residues in the CDR3. CDR1 is MGHDK and CDR2 is SYGVNS in the germline V gene. V dropped 1 base and J dropped 5; count of bases not matched to a gene: 4.

J is TRBJ2-3 and V is TRBV19; 11 nucleotides agree with TRBD2. Germline V lookup: CDR1 LNHDA, CDR2 SQIVND (reference sequence). The CDR3 has 15 residues. V dropped 3 bases and J dropped 3; count of bases not matched to a gene: 2. CDR3 residues: CASSMLAGGTDTQYF. As DNA, the CDR3 is TGTGCCAGTAGTATGCTAGCGGGAGGTACAGATACGCAGTATTTT.

The chain employs TRBV11-3 and TRBJ1-1; tentatively, D is TRBD1 (5 bases). This CDR3 comprises 15 residues. V lost 1 base and J 4 bases, leaving 13 bases between the germline ends. From germline, CDR1 is SGHNT and CDR2 YENEEA. The CDR3 DNA reads as TGTGCCAGCAGCTTAGGGGGGGGTTTGGGCACTGAAGCTTTCTTT. The encoded protein is CASSLGGGLGTEAFF.

The rearrangement links TRBV10-2 to TRBJ2-1, with 13 positions matching TRBD2. V was pared by 0 bases and J by 6 bases, with 2 bases of the junction left unmatched. The CDR3 has 16 residues. Germline V gene sequence: CDR1 WSHSY, CDR2 SAAADI. The CDR3 reads CASSESRLAGGNEQFF. In DNA, the CDR3 is TGCGCCAGCAGTGAGTCGAGACTAGCGGGAGGCAATGAGCAGTTCTTC.

The chain combines TRBV7-9 with TRBJ2-5; D might be TRBD1 (6 bases). Trimming took off 0 bases at V and 4 bases at J, with 18 bases between the two ends. Germline assignment: CDR1 SEHNR and CDR2 FQNEAQ (reference sequence). This CDR3 is built from 17 residues. The CDR3 region has the DNA TGTGCCAGCAGCTTAGCGCATCTGGGGGCGGTTAGAGAGACCCAGTACTTC. Translated: CASSLAHLGAVRETQYF.

The J gene is TRBJ2-7, the V gene TRBV11-1, with TRBD2 matching 15 bases. The CDR3 is made up of 17 amino acids. V shed 1 base and J 5 bases; nucleotides not matched to a gene: 6. CDR1 SGHAT and CDR2 FQDESV come from the germline V gene (reference sequence). The CDR3 spells CASSLGGTSGRSDEQYF. The CDR3 DNA follows: TGTGCCAGCAGCTTAGGGGGGACTAGCGGGAGGAGCGACGAGCAGTACTTC. Full variable domain (remainder filled in from reference TRBV11-1 and TRBJ2-7): EAEVAQSPRYKITEKSQAVAFWCDPISGHATLYWYRQILGQGPELLVQFQDESVVDDSQLPKDRFSAERLKGVDSTLKIQPAELGDSAMYLCASSLGGTSGRSDEQYFGPGTRLTVT.